These 12 T cell receptor beta chains originate from one sample sequenced in a study of blood T cell repertoires in COVID-19. Clones were sequenced by immunoSEQ multiplex PCR, and TCRdb holds only the in-frame ones, with some missing. The table lists about 200,000 clones, 80% to 90% of them singletons, with approximately 5.1% in the top ten. Sequenced material: peripheral blood. Every receptor here comes from a woman aged 70 to 79 with active or convalescent COVID-19.

This clone was picked up a small number of times. The chain recombines TRBV7-2 with TRBJ2-2, with 10 bases identical to TRBD2. The CDR3 consists of 16 residues. Germline V lookup: CDR1 SGHTA, CDR2 FQGNSA. The V gene end was trimmed by 4 bases and the J gene end by 5 bases; junction bases not matched to a gene: 7. The CDR3 sequence is CASSSGASGSTGELFF. The CDR3 nucleotides read TGTGCCAGCAGCTCCGGGGCTAGCGGGAGTACCGGGGAGCTGTTTTTT.

In DNA, the CDR3 is TGTGCCAGCAGTTTACTAGCGGGCGATACGCAGTATTTT. This sequence encodes CASSLLAGDTQYF. This chain uses TRBV12-3 or TRBV12-4 with TRBJ2-3; 8 bases agree with TRBD2. With V trimmed by 2 bases and J by 6 bases, 1 base remained unmatched. The CDR3 is 13 residues long.

The chain links TRBV2 to TRBJ1-2; 7 nucleotides match TRBD1. Looked up from germline, CDR1 is SNHLY and CDR2 is FYNNEI. V lost 7 bases to trimming and J lost 5 bases; unmatched junction nucleotides: 10. The CDR3 runs to 14 residues. This CDR3 is CASTLLETGYGYTF. The CDR3 DNA follows: TGTGCCAGCACCCTCCTAGAGACAGGGTATGGCTACACCTTC.

This clone was seen more than once but under ten times. V and J are TRBV6-5 and TRBJ1-5; D is unresolved. This CDR3 spans 12 amino acids. The V end lost 6 bases, the J end lost 7 bases, and 10 bases lay between the germline ends. Germline CDR1 MNHEY, CDR2 SVGAGI. The CDR3 loop reads CASSRWEQPQHF. CDR3 DNA sequence: TGTGCCAGCAGCAGATGGGAGCAGCCCCAGCATTTT.

The rearrangement joins TRBV6-5 to TRBJ2-7, with D perhaps matching TRBD1 (5 bases). The CDR3 loop spans 14 amino acids. Trimming removed 2 bases from V and 3 bases from J, with 11 bases in between. Germline V gene data show CDR1 as MNHEY and CDR2 as SVGAGI. The CDR3 region is CASSYKDSRYEQYF. The CDR3 nucleotides read TGTGCCAGCAGTTACAAAGACAGCCGCTACGAGCAGTACTTC.

V gene TRBV20-1 combines with J gene TRBJ1-2; D may be TRBD1 (6 bases). The CDR3 consists of 11 residues. The germline V gene encodes CDR1 DFQATT and CDR2 SNEGSKA (reference sequence). CDR3 sequence: CTEARGNGYTF. The CDR3 DNA is TGCACGGAGGCGAGGGGGAATGGCTACACCTTC.

The chain couples TRBV5-1 to TRBJ1-2; TRBD1 is a possible D gene (6 bases). This CDR3 contains 17 residues. CDR1 is SGHRS, CDR2 YFSETQ, per germline. V gave up 4 bases and J gave up 4 bases, with 23 bases separating them. The CDR3 nucleotides are TGCGCCAGCAGCCCTCGAGGGGGTGCTGCCGATTCCTATGGCTACACCTTC. It yields the protein CASSPRGGAADSYGYTF.

This sequence joins TRBV28 and TRBJ1-1; perhaps TRBD1 as D (6 bases). Trimming stripped 3 bases from V and 11 bases from J, with 16 bases between. The CDR3 length is 13 residues. The germline V gene has CDR1 MDHEN and CDR2 SYDVKM. The CDR3 sequence is CASSLVATGSAFF. The CDR3 DNA reads TGTGCCAGCAGTTTGGTAGCGACAGGATCGGCTTTCTTT.

V is TRBV19 and J is TRBJ1-3, with TRBD1 matching 7 bases. This CDR3 contains 16 residues. Germline CDR1 LNHDA, CDR2 SQIVND (reference sequence). V lost 7 bases, J lost 5 bases, and 14 bases stayed unmatched. CDR3 sequence (DNA): TGTGCCAGTACCCCCCCACGACAGGGATTCCGAAACACCATATATTTT. As protein: CASTPPRQGFRNTIYF.

The chain recombines TRBV2 with TRBJ2-3; 8 bases are shared with TRBD2. Germline lookup yields CDR1 SNHLY and CDR2 FYNNEI. The CDR3 length is 14 residues. Trimming removed 7 bases from V and 6 bases from J; junction bases left unmatched: 9. Written as DNA, the CDR3 is TGTGCCAGCAAGAGACTAGCGTGGGGGGATACGCAGTATTTT. It encodes CASKRLAWGDTQYF. The full variable domain, with the rest looked up from reference TRBV2 and TRBJ2-3, is EPEVTQTPSHQVTQMGQEVILRCVPISNHLYFYWYRQILGQKVEFLVSFYNNEISEKSEIFDDQFSVERPDGSNFTLKIRSTKLEDSAMYFCASKRLAWGDTQYFGPGTRLTVL.

This clone was seen only a few times. The chain carries TRBV19 and TRBJ1-5; a possible D gene is TRBD1 (5 bases). The CDR3 sequence is 13 residues long. In germline, CDR1 is LNHDA, CDR2 SQIVND (reference sequence). Trimming took off 3 bases at V and 9 bases at J, with 12 bases between the two ends. The CDR3 region has the DNA TGTGCCAGTAGTATTTCAGGGTATAGGCCCCAGCATTTT. Translation gives CASSISGYRPQHF. The variable domain in full, with the rest retrieved from reference TRBV19 and TRBJ1-5, is DGGITQSPKYLFRKEGQNVTLSCEQNLNHDAMYWYRQDPGQGLRLIYYSQIVNDFQKGDIAEGYSVSREKKESFPLTVTSAQKNPTAFYLCASSISGYRPQHFGDGTRLSIL.

The chain carries TRBV24-1 and TRBJ2-3; 8 positions match TRBD1. This CDR3 is 14 amino acids long. With 5 bases clipped from V and 2 bases from J, the junction kept 2 bases outside the gene matches. Germline V gene lookup returns CDR1 KGHDR and CDR2 SFDVKD. The CDR3 is CATSGQGATDTQYF. CDR3 nucleotide sequence: TGTGCCACCAGTGGCCAGGGGGCCACAGATACGCAGTATTTT.